These 21 T cell receptor beta chains share one sample of origin, sequenced in a study of T cells in Graves' hyperthyroidism and ophthalmopathy. Regions amplified from RNA transcripts were the TCR beta CDR3 regions. HTBI primers were employed in a first-round RT-PCR of the TCR CDR3. One entry per CDR3 protein results from TCRdb running MiXCR on the multiplex PCR reads. The data show roughly 420,000 distinct CDR3 sequences, with around a sixth seen just once and around 14% held by the top ten. Sequenced input: blood. The receptors shown here come from a woman aged 18-29 years with Graves' hyperthyroidism.

This clonotype was seen at least ten times. The genes are TRBV7-2 and TRBJ1-5; TRBD1 matches 7 bases. Looked up from germline, CDR1 is SGHTA and CDR2 is FQGNSA. V shed 2 bases, J shed 7 bases, and the junction held 5 bases outside the gene matches. The CDR3 length is 14 residues. DNA for the CDR3: TGTGCCAGCAGCTTACGACAGGGAGAACAGCCCCAGCATTTT. Translation gives CASSLRQGEQPQHF.

The chain carries TRBV20-1 and TRBJ2-5; D gene unclear. Germline V lookup: CDR1 DFQATT, CDR2 SNEGSKA (reference sequence). The CDR3 spans 15 residues. V was shortened by 0 bases and J by 3 bases, with 14 bases between the two germline ends. CDR3 bases: TGCAGTGCTAGAGATGATACAGTCCTGGAAGAGACCCAGTACTTC. It specifies CSARDDTVLEETQYF.

This chain's CDR3 is CASKDRQGRSDTQYF. The CDR3 DNA reads TGCGCCAGCAAAGATAGACAGGGGCGGTCAGATACGCAGTATTTT. This chain uses TRBV10-2 with TRBJ2-3; 8 bases are shared with TRBD1. The J segment lost 4 bases and the V segment lost 7 bases, leaving 10 bases of the junction unmatched. The CDR3 totals 15 residues. Germline values: CDR1 WSHSY, CDR2 SAAADI.

This clonotype was counted a few times. This chain uses TRBV7-3 with TRBJ2-3; 9 bases line up with TRBD1. The CDR3 consists of 15 residues. Trimming removed 5 bases from V and 5 bases from J; junction bases left unmatched: 8. The germline gives CDR1 SGHTA, CDR2 FQGTGA. This CDR3 reads CASSLQGARGDTQYF. For the CDR3, the DNA is TGTGCCAGCAGCCTACAGGGGGCAAGGGGAGATACGCAGTATTTT.

This sequence joins TRBV20-1 and TRBJ2-7; D remains unclear. The V end was cut by 4 bases, the J end by 2 bases, with 12 bases between. This CDR3 region has 13 residues. Germline CDR1 and CDR2: DFQATT and SNEGSKA (reference sequence). CDR3 in DNA: TGCAGTGCTACGGGTGGTAGGGCCTACGAGCAGTACTTC. Protein product: CSATGGRAYEQYF.

This clonotype showed up many times. J is TRBJ1-2 and V is TRBV28; TRBD1 agrees at 7 bases. With V trimmed by 6 bases and J by 2 bases, 3 bases remained unmatched. CDR1 MDHEN and CDR2 SYDVKM come from the germline V gene. CDR3 size: 13 residues. The CDR3 spells CASRPTGNYGYTF. The CDR3 bases are TGTGCCAGCAGACCGACAGGGAACTATGGCTACACCTTC.

The chain is built from TRBV5-4 and TRBJ1-2; D call uncertain. Germline assignment: CDR1 SGHNT and CDR2 YYREEE (reference sequence). Trimming took off 5 bases at V and 5 bases at J, with 16 bases between the two ends. The CDR3 consists of 14 residues. The chain's CDR3 is CASSYGRSDYGYTF. The CDR3 region has the DNA TGTGCCAGCAGTTATGGACGGTCGGATTATGGCTACACCTTC.

The chain employs TRBV4-2 and TRBJ2-3, with D maybe TRBD2 (6 bases). Germline V gene data show CDR1 as LGHNA and CDR2 as YNFKEQ. The CDR3 sequence is 18 residues long. The V end lost 0 bases, the J end lost 5 bases, and 21 bases lay between the germline ends. CDR3 in amino acids: CASSQDDGAEGELDTQYF. Written as DNA, the CDR3 is TGTGCCAGCAGCCAAGATGACGGAGCGGAGGGAGAATTAGATACGCAGTATTTT.

The rearrangement links TRBV24-1 to TRBJ2-7; D may be TRBD1 (6 bases). Trimming pared 9 bases from V and 4 bases from J, leaving 9 bases between. Germline V lookup: CDR1 KGHDR, CDR2 SFDVKD. The CDR3 totals 11 residues. For the CDR3, the DNA is TGTGCCACCTCAACAGGGTACGAGCAGTACTTC. It translates to CATSTGYEQYF.

This rearrangement joins TRBV7-8 to TRBJ1-6, with D perhaps TRBD1 (6 bases). V lost 5 bases and J 5 bases, leaving 16 bases between the germline ends. The CDR3 spans 16 residues. Germline V gene lookup returns CDR1 SGHVS and CDR2 FQNEAQ. In DNA, the CDR3 is TGTGCCAGCAGCGGAGTGTGGACAGCGGATAATTCACCCCTCCACTTT. Translated: CASSGVWTADNSPLHF. Filled out from reference TRBV7-8 and TRBJ1-6, the complete variable domain reads GAGVSQSPRYKVAKRGQDVALRCDPISGHVSLFWYQQALGQGPEFLTYFQNEAQLDKSGLPSDRFFAERPEGSVSTLKIQRTQQEDSAVYLCASSGVWTADNSPLHFGNGTRLTVT.

The table lists this clonotype with a few counts. The gene calls are TRBV20-1 and TRBJ1-6; D perhaps matches TRBD1 (5 bases). This CDR3 spans 16 amino acids. CDR1 is DFQATT, CDR2 SNEGSKA, per germline (reference sequence). Trimming took 6 bases from V and 0 from J, leaving 15 bases between them. The CDR3 loop is CSARGGGSSYNSPLHF. The CDR3 nucleotides are TGCAGTGCACGGGGGGGGGGATCCTCCTATAATTCACCCCTCCACTTT.

This clonotype showed up many times. The rearrangement uses TRBV5-1 and TRBJ2-5; maybe TRBD2 (5 bases). V shed 1 base and J shed 2 bases, with 9 bases lying between them. The CDR3 runs 14 residues. CDR1 is SGHRS and CDR2 is YFSETQ in the germline V gene. The CDR3 is CASSLSGNQETQYF. The CDR3 coding sequence is TGCGCCAGCAGCTTGAGCGGAAATCAAGAGACCCAGTACTTC. The full variable domain, in which reference TRBV5-1 and TRBJ2-5 provide the parts outside the CDR3, is KAGVTQTPRYLIKTRGQQVTLSCSPISGHRSVSWYQQTPGQGLQFLFEYFSETQRNKGNFPGRFSGRQFSNSRSEMNVSTLELGDSALYLCASSLSGNQETQYFGPGTRLLVL.

V is TRBV15 and J is TRBJ2-1; no firm D call. Germline V lookup: CDR1 LNHNV, CDR2 YYDKDF (reference sequence). The CDR3 is 15 amino acids. The ends were cut back, 0 bases at V and 6 bases at J, with 12 bases in the middle. This CDR3 is CATSRDPDSGNEQFF. The CDR3 region has the DNA TGTGCCACCAGCAGAGATCCTGACTCGGGCAATGAGCAGTTCTTC.

This clonotype was detected ten times or more. The V and J genes are TRBV5-1 and TRBJ2-7; D is uncertain. This CDR3 region has 15 residues. Germline V gene sequence: CDR1 SGHRS, CDR2 YFSETQ. V lost 2 bases and J lost 2, with 14 bases in between. CDR3 sequence: CASSFGKGITYEQYF. Written as DNA, the CDR3 is TGCGCCAGCAGCTTTGGAAAGGGAATTACCTACGAGCAGTACTTC.

At least ten counts were recorded for this clonotype. The rearrangement uses TRBV20-1 and TRBJ2-7; 7 bases line up with TRBD2. This CDR3 has 14 residues. The germline V gene encodes CDR1 DFQATT and CDR2 SNEGSKA (reference sequence). Losses at the gene ends were 3 bases for V and 2 bases for J; bases not matched to a gene: 7. CDR3 protein: CSASIGSGTYEQYF. The CDR3 bases are TGCAGTGCTAGCATTGGCAGCGGGACCTACGAGCAGTACTTC.

About this clonotype: The CDR3 does not close with the conserved phenylalanine or tryptophan, likely indicating a read error. The chain recombines TRBV15 with TRBJ1-3; D uncertain. Trimming pared 0 bases from V and 1 base from J, leaving 7 bases between. The CDR3 covers 15 residues. CDR1 and CDR2 from the germline V gene are LNHNV and YYDKDF (reference sequence). The DNA of the CDR3 is TGTGCCACCAGCAGAGATGTGGGGTCTGGAAACACCATATATCTT. It specifies CATSRDVGSGNTIYL.

The rearrangement joins TRBV4-1 to TRBJ2-3; 9 bases fit TRBD2. The germline V gene has CDR1 MGHRA and CDR2 YSYEKL. The V segment lost 1 base and the J segment 0 bases; nucleotides outside the gene matches: 2. CDR3 length: 16 residues. In DNA form, the CDR3 reads TGCGCCAGCAGCCAAGCTAGCGGGGTCAGCACAGATACGCAGTATTTT. Protein: CASSQASGVSTDTQYF.

This clonotype was observed a handful of times. The chain employs TRBV4-1 and TRBJ2-3; 11 bases agree with TRBD2. This CDR3 spans 16 amino acids. V was pared by 3 bases and J by 5 bases, with 7 bases of the junction left unmatched. The germline V gene has CDR1 MGHRA and CDR2 YSYEKL. The CDR3 here is CASSQGIAGGGDTQYF. The CDR3, as DNA: TGCGCCAGCAGCCAGGGAATAGCGGGAGGGGGAGATACGCAGTATTTT.

This clonotype has ten or more counts. J is TRBJ1-6 and V is TRBV9, with 7 bases matching TRBD1. The CDR3 covers 14 residues. V shed 0 bases, J shed 8 bases, and the junction held 2 bases outside the gene matches. From germline, CDR1 is SGDLS and CDR2 YYNGEE. CDR3: CASSVGQGYSPLHF. As DNA, the CDR3 is TGTGCCAGCAGCGTAGGACAGGGTTATTCACCCCTCCACTTT.

This clonotype occurred many times. At one end, the junction sequence differs from germline, possibly due to a read error. The rearrangement links TRBV2 to TRBJ2-5, with 7 bases identical to TRBD2. This CDR3 spans 15 amino acids. The germline gives CDR1 SNHLY, CDR2 FYNNEI. CDR3 sequence reads: CASTNSGALQGTQYF. Here the CDR3 DNA reads TGTGCCAGCACCAACAGCGGGGCCCTCCAAGGGACCCAGTACTTC.

There are many counts of this clonotype. V usage is TRBV20-1 and J usage is TRBJ2-3, with 11 bases aligning to TRBD1. Germline V gene sequence: CDR1 DFQATT, CDR2 SNEGSKA (reference sequence). J was trimmed by 3 bases and V by 2 bases; bases with no gene match: 4. CDR3 length equals 15 residues. In nucleotides, the CDR3 is TGCAGTGCTAGACTGGACAGGGGGCGGACAGATACGCAGTATTTT. Amino acids: CSARLDRGRTDTQYF.